One and the same sample provided the 4 T cell receptor beta chains below, sequenced in a study of cytomegalovirus exposure and HLA in healthy donors. PCR employed 60 Vbeta and 13 Jbeta primers. Repertoires were generated with immunoSEQ multiplex PCR, while TCRdb's copy carries only in-frame clones and drops some. The sample consists of 100,000 or so clones, more than 70% of them appearing once. Source material: PBMCs. These receptors were taken from a man between 18 and 35 years old in good health and CMV-seronegative.

The chain joins TRBV11-3 to TRBJ2-2, with D maybe TRBD1 (5 bases). V dropped 5 bases and J dropped 3 bases, with 13 bases sitting between them. The germline V gene has CDR1 SGHNT and CDR2 YENEEA. This CDR3 has 15 residues. DNA of the CDR3: TGTGCCAGCAGCCCAGACAGAACTGACACCGGGGAGCTGTTTTTT. It specifies CASSPDRTDTGELFF.

The chain employs TRBV6-5 and TRBJ2-5; D unresolved. V was trimmed by 7 bases and J by 2 bases, leaving 14 bases between them. This CDR3 region has 14 residues. Germline lookup yields CDR1 MNHEY and CDR2 SVGAGI. The CDR3 coding sequence is TGTGCCAGCACCTCCAGACTTACGCAAGAGACCCAGTACTTC. This translates into CASTSRLTQETQYF.

The V gene is TRBV5-6, the J gene TRBJ2-2; 7 bases agree with TRBD2. The CDR3 totals 16 residues. The V and J ends lost 4 bases and 1 base, in that order; junction bases with no gene match: 7. CDR1 and CDR2 from the germline V gene are SGHDT and YYEEEE. CDR3 sequence reads: CASSPSGRWNTGELFF. For the CDR3, the DNA is TGTGCCAGCAGCCCCTCCGGGAGGTGGAACACCGGGGAGCTGTTTTTT.

DNA for the CDR3: TGTGCCAGCAGTAGAGGACAGGGGGGAGTCACCGGGGAGCTGTTTTTT. Its protein is CASSRGQGGVTGELFF. V gene TRBV27 combines with J gene TRBJ2-2, with TRBD1 matching over 10 bases. J lost 4 bases, V lost 5 bases, and 7 bases had no gene match. The length of the CDR3 is 16 residues. CDR1 and CDR2 from the germline V gene are MNHEY and SMNVEV (reference sequence).